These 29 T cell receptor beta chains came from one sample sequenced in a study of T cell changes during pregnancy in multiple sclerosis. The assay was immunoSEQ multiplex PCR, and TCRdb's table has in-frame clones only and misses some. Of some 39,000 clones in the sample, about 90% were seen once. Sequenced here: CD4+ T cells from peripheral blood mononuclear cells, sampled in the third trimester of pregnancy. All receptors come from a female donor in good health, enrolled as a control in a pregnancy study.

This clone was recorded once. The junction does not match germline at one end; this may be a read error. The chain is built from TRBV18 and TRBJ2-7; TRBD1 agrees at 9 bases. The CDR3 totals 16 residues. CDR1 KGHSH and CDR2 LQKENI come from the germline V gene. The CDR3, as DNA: TGTGTCAGCTCACCAAGGGACAGGGTAATCGTCTACGAGCAGTACTTC. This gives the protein CVSSPRDRVIVYEQYF.

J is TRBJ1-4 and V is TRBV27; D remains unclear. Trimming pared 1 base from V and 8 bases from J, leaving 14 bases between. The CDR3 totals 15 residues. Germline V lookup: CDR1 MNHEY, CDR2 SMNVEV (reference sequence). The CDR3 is CASSLYSHVSEKLFF. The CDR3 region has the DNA TGTGCCAGCAGTTTATACAGCCATGTATCGGAAAAACTGTTTTTT.

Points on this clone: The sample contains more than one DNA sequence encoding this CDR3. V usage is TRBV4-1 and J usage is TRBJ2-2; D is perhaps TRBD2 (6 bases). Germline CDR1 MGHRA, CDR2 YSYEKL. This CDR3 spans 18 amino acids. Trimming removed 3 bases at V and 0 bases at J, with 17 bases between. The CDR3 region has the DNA TGCGCCAGCAGCCAGGGCCGACTAGGGCGGGCGAACACCGGGGAGCTGTTTTTT. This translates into CASSQGRLGRANTGELFF.

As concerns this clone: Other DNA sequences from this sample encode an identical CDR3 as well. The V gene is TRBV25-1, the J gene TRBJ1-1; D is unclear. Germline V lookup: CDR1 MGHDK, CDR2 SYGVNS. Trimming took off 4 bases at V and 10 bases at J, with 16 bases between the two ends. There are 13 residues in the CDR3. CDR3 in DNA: TGTGCCAGCAGTGGAGGAGGAAGAGTCGGAGCTTTCTTT. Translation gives CASSGGGRVGAFF.

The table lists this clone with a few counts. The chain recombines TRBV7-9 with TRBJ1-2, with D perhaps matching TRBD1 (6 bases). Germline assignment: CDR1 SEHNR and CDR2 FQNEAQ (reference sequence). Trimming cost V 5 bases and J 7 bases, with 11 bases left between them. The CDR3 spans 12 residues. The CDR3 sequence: CASSRLGGGYTF. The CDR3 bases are TGTGCCAGCAGCCGTCTAGGGGGTGGCTACACCTTC.

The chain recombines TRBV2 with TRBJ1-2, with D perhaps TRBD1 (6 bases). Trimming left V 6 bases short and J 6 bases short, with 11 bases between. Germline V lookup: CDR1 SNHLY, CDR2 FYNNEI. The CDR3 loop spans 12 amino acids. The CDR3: CASSWTVNGYTF. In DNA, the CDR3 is TGTGCCAGCAGCTGGACAGTGAATGGCTACACCTTC.

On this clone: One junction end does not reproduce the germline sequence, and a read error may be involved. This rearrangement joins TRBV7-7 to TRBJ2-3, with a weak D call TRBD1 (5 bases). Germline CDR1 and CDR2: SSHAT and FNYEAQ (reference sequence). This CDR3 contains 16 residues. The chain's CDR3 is CASSLGLAGHADTQYF. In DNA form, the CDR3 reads TGTGCTAGCAGCTTAGGTCTGGCAGGGCACGCAGATACGCAGTATTTT.

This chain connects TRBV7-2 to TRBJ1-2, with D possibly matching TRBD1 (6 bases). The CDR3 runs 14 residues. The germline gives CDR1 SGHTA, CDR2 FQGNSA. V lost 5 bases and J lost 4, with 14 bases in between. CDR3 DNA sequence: TGTGCCAGCAGCCGTACAGGGTCCGCCTATGGCTACACCTTC. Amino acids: CASSRTGSAYGYTF.

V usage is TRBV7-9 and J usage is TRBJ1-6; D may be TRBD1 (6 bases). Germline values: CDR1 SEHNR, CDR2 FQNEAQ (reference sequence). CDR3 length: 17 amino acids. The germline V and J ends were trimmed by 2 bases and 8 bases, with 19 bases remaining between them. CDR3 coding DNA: TGTGCCAGCAGCTTATTCCGGGACACAAGATACTATTCACCCCTCCACTTT. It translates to CASSLFRDTRYYSPLHF.

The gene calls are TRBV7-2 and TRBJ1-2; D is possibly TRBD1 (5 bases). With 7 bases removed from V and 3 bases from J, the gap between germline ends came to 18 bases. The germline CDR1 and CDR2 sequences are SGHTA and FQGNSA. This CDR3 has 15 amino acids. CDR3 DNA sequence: TGTGCCAGCACCATATCGACAGAGCTCTACTATGGCTACACCTTC. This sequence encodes CASTISTELYYGYTF.

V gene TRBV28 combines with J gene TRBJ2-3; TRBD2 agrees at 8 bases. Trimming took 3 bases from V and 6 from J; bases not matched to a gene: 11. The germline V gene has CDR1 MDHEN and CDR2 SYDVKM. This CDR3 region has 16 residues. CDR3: CASSLVGREGRDTQYF. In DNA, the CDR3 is TGTGCCAGCAGTTTGGTCGGGAGGGAAGGCCGCGATACGCAGTATTTT.

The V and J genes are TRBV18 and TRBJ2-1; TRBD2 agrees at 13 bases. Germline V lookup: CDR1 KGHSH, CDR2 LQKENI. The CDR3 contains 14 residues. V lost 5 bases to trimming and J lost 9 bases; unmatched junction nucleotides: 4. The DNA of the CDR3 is TGTGCCAGCTCAGCCACTAGCGGGAGGGGTGAGCAGTTCTTC. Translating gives CASSATSGRGEQFF.

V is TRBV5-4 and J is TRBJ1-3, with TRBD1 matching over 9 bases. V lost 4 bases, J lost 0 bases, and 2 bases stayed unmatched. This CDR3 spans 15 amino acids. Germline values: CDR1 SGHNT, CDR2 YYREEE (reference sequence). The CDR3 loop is CASSLQGASGNTIYF. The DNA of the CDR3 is TGTGCCAGCAGCCTACAGGGGGCCTCTGGAAACACCATATATTTT.

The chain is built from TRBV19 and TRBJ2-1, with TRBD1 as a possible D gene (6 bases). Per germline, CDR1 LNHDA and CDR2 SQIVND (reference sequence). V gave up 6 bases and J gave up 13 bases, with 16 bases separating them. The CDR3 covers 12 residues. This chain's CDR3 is CASRGDQDSQFF. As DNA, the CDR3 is TGTGCCAGTAGGGGGGATCAGGACAGCCAGTTCTTC. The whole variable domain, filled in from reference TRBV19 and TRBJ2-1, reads DGGITQSPKYLFRKEGQNVTLSCEQNLNHDAMYWYRQDPGQGLRLIYYSQIVNDFQKGDIAEGYSVSREKKESFPLTVTSAQKNPTAFYLCASRGDQDSQFFGPGTRLTVL.

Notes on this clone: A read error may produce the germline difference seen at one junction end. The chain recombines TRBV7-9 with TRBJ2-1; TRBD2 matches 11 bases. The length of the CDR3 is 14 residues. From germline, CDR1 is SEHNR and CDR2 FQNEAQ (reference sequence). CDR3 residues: CASSLAGGDSEQFF. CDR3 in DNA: TGTGCCAGCAGCCTAGCGGGAGGTGACAGTGAGCAGTTCTTC.

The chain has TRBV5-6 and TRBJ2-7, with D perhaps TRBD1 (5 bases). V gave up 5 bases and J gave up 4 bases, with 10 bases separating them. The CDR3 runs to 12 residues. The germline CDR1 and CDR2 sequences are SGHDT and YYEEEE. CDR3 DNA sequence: TGTGCCAGCAGTTTTCAGGGATACGAGCAGTACTTC. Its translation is CASSFQGYEQYF.

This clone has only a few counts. The CDR3 is CASSFSAFAFF. The CDR3 DNA follows: TGTGCCAGCAGCTTTTCTGCGTTTGCTTTCTTT. The chain combines TRBV7-2 with TRBJ1-1; D unclear. The V end lost 3 bases, the J end lost 11 bases, and 10 bases lay between the germline ends. Per the germline V gene, CDR1 is SGHTA and CDR2 is FQGNSA. CDR3 length: 11 residues.

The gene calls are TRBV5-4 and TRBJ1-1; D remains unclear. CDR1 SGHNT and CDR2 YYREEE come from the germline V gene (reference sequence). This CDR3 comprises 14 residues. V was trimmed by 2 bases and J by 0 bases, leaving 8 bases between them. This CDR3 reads CASSLPGLNTEAFF. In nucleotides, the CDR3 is TGTGCCAGCAGCTTACCGGGGTTGAACACTGAAGCTTTCTTT.

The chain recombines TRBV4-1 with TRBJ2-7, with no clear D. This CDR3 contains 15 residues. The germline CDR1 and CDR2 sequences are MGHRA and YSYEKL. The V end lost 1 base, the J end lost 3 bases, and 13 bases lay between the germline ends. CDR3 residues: CASSQASLGGYEQYF. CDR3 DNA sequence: TGCGCCAGCAGCCAAGCTTCCTTAGGCGGCTACGAGCAGTACTTC.

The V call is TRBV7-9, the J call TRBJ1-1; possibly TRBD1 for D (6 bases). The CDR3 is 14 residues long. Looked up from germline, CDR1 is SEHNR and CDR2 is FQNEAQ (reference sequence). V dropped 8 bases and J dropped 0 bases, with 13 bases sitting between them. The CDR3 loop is CASFVTGVNTEAFF. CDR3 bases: TGTGCCAGCTTTGTGACAGGCGTGAACACTGAAGCTTTCTTT.

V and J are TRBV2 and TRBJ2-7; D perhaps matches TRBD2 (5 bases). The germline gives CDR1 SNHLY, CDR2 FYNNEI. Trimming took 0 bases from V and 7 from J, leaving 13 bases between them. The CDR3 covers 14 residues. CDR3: CASSEAGSTGEQYF. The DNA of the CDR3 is TGTGCCAGCAGTGAAGCGGGGTCCACGGGGGAGCAGTACTTC. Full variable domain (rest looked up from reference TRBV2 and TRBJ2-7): EPEVTQTPSHQVTQMGQEVILRCVPISNHLYFYWYRQILGQKVEFLVSFYNNEISEKSEIFDDQFSVERPDGSNFTLKIRSTKLEDSAMYFCASSEAGSTGEQYFGPGTRLTVT.

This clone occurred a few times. The CDR3 bases are TGTGCCAGCAGACCGGACTCTAGACGCAATCAGCCCCAGCATTTT. It translates to CASRPDSRRNQPQHF. The genes are TRBV28 and TRBJ1-5, with unresolved D. Trimming cost V 6 bases and J 2 bases, with 14 bases left between them. Germline CDR1 MDHEN, CDR2 SYDVKM. The CDR3 contains 15 residues.

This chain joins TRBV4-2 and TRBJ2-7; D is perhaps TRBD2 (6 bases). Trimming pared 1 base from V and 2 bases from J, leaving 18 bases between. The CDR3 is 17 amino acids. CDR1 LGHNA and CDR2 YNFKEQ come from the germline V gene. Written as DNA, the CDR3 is TGTGCCAGCAGCCAAGTCCGGACTATCTCAACACCCTACGAGCAGTACTTC. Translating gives CASSQVRTISTPYEQYF.

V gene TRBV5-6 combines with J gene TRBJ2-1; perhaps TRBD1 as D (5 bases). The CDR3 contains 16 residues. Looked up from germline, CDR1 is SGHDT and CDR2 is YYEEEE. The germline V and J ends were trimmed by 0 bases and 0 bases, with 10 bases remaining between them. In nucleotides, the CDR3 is TGTGCCAGCAGCTTGGACAGGTCGTCCTCCTACAATGAGCAGTTCTTC. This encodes CASSLDRSSSYNEQFF.

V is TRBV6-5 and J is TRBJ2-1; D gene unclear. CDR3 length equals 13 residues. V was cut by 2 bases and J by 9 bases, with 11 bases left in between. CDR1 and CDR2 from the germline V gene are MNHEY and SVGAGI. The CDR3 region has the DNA TGTGCCAGCAGTTACGACCACGGCGGTGAGCAGTTCTTC. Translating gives CASSYDHGGEQFF.

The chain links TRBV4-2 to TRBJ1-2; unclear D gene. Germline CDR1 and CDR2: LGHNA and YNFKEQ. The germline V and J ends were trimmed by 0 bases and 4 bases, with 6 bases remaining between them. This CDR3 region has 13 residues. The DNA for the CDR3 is TGTGCCAGCAGCCAAGAGGAGAGCTATGGCTACACCTTC. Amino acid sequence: CASSQEESYGYTF.

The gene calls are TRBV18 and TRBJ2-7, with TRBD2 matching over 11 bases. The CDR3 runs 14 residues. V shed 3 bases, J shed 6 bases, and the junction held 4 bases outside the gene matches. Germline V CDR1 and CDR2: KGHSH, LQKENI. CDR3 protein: CASSPLGLAGEQYF. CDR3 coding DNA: TGTGCCAGCTCACCTTTAGGACTAGCGGGCGAGCAGTACTTC.

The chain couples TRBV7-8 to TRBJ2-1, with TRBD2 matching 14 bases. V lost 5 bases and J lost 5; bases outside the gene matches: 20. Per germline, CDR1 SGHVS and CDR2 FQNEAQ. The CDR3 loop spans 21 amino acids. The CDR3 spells CASSGGLAGAFIPLQNNEQFF. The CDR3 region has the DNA TGTGCCAGCAGCGGGGGACTAGCGGGGGCGTTTATCCCACTCCAGAACAATGAGCAGTTCTTC.

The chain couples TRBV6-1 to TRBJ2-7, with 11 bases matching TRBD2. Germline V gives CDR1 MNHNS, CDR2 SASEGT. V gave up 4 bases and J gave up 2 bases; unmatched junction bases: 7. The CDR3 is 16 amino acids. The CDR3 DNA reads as TGTGCCAGCAGTGCCGGGACTAGCGGCCAGACCTACGAGCAGTACTTC. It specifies CASSAGTSGQTYEQYF.